This TCR beta chain was documented in a study of beta chain features in type 1 diabetes. This clone was seen a handful of times. Expressed TCRB transcripts were sequenced after all isolated RNA was converted to cDNA. The method was immunoSEQ multiplex PCR; TCRdb's version includes in-frame clones alone and lacks a portion of them. This sample has 900,000 or so clones; roughly a sixth occur once, and the top ten carry around 0.02%. CDR1 and CDR2 from the germline V gene are MDHEN and SYDVKM. V lost 6 bases to trimming and J lost 3 bases; unmatched junction nucleotides: 0. This CDR3 region has 12 residues.

This receptor was taken from a woman aged 18-29 years in good health. The sequencing input was naive CD4+ T cells from blood. The chain combines TRBV28 with TRBJ2-5, with 8 bases fitting TRBD1. The CDR3 DNA sequence: TGTGCCAGCAGACAGGGGGAAGAGACCCAGTACTTC. This encodes CASRQGEETQYF.